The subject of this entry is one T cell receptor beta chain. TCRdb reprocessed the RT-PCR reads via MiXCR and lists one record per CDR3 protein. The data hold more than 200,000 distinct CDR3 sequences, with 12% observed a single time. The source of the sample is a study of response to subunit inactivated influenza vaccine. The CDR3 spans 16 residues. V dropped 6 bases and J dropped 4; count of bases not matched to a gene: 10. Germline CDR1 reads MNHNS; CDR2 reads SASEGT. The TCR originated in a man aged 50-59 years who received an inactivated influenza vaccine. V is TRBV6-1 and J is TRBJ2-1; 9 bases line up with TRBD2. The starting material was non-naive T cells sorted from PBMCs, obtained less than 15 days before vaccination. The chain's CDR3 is CASSLKGGGVYNEQFF. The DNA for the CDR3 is TGTGCCAGCAGCCTAAAGGGCGGGGGGGTTTACAATGAGCAGTTCTTC.